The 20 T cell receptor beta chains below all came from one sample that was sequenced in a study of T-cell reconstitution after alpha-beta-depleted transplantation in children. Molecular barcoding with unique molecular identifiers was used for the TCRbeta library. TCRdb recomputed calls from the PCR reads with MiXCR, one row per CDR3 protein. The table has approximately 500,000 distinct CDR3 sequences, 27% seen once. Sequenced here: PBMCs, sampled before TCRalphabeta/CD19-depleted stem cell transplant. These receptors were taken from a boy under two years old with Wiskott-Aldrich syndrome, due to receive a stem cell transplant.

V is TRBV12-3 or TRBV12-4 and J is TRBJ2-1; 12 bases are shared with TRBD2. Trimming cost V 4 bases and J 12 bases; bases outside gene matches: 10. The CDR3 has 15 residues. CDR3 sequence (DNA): TGTGCCAGCAGTTCTAGCGGGAGGGCCACCATTGGGCAGTTCTTC. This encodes CASSSSGRATIGQFF.

CDR3 amino acids: CASSLGGTSGRTNEQFF. CDR3 nucleotide sequence: TGTGCCAGCAGCTTAGGTGGGACTAGCGGGAGAACGAATGAGCAGTTCTTC. The chain has TRBV7-9 and TRBJ2-1; TRBD2 matches 14 bases. From germline, CDR1 is SEHNR and CDR2 FQNEAQ (reference sequence). This CDR3 is built from 17 residues. V trimming: 1 base; J trimming: 7 bases; junction bases outside the gene matches: 6.

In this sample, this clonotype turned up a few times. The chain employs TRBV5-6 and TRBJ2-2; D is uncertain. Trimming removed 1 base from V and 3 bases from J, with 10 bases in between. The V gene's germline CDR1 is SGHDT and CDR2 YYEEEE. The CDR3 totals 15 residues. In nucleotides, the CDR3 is TGTGCCAGCAGCTTGTGGGGTTTGGACACCGGGGAGCTGTTTTTT. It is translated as CASSLWGLDTGELFF.

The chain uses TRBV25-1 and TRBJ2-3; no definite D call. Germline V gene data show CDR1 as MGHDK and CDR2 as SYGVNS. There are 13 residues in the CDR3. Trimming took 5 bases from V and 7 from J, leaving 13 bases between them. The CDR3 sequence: CASSNPWANTQYF. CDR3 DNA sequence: TGTGCCAGCAGTAATCCGTGGGCGAATACGCAGTATTTT.

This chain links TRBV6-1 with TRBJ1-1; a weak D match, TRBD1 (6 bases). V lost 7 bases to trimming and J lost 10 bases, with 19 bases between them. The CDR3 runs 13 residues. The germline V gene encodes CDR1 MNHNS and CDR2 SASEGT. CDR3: CASTQSGGNRAFF. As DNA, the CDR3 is TGTGCCAGCACTCAGTCCGGGGGCAACAGAGCTTTCTTT.

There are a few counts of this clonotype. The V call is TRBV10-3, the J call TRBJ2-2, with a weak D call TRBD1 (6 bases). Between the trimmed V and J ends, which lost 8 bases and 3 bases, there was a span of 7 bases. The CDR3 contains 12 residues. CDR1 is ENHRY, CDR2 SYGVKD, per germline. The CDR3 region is CAIEGDTGELFF. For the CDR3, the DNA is TGTGCCATCGAGGGGGACACCGGGGAGCTGTTTTTT.

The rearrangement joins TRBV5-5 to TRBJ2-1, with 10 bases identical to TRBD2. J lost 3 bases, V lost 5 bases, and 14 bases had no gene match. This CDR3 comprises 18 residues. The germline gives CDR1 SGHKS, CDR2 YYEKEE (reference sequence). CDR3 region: CASRGGDPSGSIYNEQFF. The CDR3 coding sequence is TGTGCCAGCAGGGGGGGGGACCCTAGCGGGAGTATCTACAATGAGCAGTTCTTC.

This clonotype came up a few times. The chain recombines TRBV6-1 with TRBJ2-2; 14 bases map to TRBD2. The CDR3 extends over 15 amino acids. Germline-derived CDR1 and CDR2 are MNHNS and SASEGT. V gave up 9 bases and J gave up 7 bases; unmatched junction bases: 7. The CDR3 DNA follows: TGTGCCAGTCGAAGACTAGCGGGAGGGGGCGGGGAGCTGTTTTTT. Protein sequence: CASRRLAGGGGELFF.

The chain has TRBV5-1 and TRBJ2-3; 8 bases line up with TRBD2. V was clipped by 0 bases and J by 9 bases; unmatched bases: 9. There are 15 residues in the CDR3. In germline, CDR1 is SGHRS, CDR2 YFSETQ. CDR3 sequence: CASSLGNGLAVTQYF. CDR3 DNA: TGCGCCAGCAGCTTGGGGAATGGACTAGCCGTCACGCAGTATTTT. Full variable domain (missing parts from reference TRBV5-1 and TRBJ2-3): KAGVTQTPRYLIKTRGQQVTLSCSPISGHRSVSWYQQTPGQGLQFLFEYFSETQRNKGNFPGRFSGRQFSNSRSEMNVSTLELGDSALYLCASSLGNGLAVTQYFGPGTRLTVL.

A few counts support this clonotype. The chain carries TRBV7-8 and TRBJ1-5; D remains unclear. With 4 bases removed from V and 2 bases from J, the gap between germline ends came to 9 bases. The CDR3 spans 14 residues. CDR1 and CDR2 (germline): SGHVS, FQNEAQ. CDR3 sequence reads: CASSSGVGNQPQHF. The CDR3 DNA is TGTGCCAGCAGCTCCGGGGTTGGCAATCAGCCCCAGCATTTT.

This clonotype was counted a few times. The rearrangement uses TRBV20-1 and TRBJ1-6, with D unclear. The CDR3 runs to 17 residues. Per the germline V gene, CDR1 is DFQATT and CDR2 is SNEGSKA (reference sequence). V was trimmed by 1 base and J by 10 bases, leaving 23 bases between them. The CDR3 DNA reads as TGCAGTGCTAGAGCCCGATCCCTGCCACCTTCGGGGTCACCCCTCCACTTT. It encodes CSARARSLPPSGSPLHF.

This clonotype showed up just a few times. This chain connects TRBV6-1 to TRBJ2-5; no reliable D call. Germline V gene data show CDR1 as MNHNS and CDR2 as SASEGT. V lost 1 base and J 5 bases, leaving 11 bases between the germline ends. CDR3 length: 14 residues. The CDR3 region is CASSEGWVVETQYF. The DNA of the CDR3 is TGTGCCAGCAGTGAAGGATGGGTCGTTGAGACCCAGTACTTC.

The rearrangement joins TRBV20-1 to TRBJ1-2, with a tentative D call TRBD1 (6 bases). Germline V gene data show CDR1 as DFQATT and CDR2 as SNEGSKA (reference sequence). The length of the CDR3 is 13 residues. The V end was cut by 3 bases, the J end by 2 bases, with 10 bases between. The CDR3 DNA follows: TGCAGTGCTAGTACCACAGGGAACTATGGCTACACCTTC. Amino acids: CSASTTGNYGYTF.

In nucleotides, the CDR3 is TGTGCCATCGGGGGACTACGAACAGATACGCAGTATTTT. Amino acid sequence: CAIGGLRTDTQYF. The chain uses TRBV10-3 and TRBJ2-3, with 7 bases aligning to TRBD2. From germline, CDR1 is ENHRY and CDR2 SYGVKD. The CDR3 runs 13 residues. V shed 8 bases, J shed 3 bases, and the junction held 5 bases outside the gene matches.

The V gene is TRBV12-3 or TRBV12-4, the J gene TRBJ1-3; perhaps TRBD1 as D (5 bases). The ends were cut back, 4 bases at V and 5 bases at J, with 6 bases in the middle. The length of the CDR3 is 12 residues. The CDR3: CASSWGRNTIYF. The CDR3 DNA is TGTGCCAGCAGTTGGGGGAGAAACACCATATATTTT.

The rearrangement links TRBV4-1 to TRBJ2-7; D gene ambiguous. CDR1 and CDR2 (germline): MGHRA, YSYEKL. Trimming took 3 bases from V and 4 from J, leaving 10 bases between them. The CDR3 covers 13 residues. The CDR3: CASSHILGYEQYF. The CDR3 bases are TGCGCCAGCAGCCATATTCTCGGGTACGAGCAGTACTTC.

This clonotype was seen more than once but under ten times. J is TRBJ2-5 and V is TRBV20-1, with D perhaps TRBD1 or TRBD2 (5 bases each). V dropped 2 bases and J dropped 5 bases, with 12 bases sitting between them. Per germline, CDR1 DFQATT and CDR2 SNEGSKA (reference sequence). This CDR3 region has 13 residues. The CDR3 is CSARSRGGETQYF. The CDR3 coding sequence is TGCAGTGCTAGAAGCCGGGGCGGGGAGACCCAGTACTTC.

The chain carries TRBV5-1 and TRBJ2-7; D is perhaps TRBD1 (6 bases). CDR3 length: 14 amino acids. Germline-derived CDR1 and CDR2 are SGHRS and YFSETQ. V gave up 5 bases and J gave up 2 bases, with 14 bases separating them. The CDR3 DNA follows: TGCGCCAGCAGATCCGGGACAACGGCCTACGAGCAGTACTTC. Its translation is CASRSGTTAYEQYF.

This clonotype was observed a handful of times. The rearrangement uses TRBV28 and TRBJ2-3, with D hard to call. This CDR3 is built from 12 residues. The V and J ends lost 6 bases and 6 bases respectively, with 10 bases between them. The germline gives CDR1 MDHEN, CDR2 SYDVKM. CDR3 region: CASRLNPDTQYF. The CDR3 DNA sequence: TGTGCCAGCAGACTTAATCCCGATACGCAGTATTTT.

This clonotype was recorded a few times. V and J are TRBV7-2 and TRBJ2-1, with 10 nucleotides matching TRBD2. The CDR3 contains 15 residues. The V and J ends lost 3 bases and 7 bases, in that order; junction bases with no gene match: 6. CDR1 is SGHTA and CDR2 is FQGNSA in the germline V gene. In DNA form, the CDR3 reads TGTGCCAGCAGCTTCCGAGCGGGAGGGTTAAATGAGCAGTTCTTC. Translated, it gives CASSFRAGGLNEQFF. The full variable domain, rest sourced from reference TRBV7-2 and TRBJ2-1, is GAGVSQSPSNKVTEKGKDVELRCDPISGHTALYWYRQSLGQGLEFLIYFQGNSAPDKSGLPSDRFSAERTGGSVSTLTIQRTQQEDSAVYLCASSFRAGGLNEQFFGPGTRLTVL.